Listed below are T cell receptor beta chains from one sample, sequenced in a study of cytotoxic CD8 clonotypes in ibrutinib-treated CLL. Method: immunoSEQ multiplex PCR; TCRdb's copy keeps in-frame clones and lacks some. The repertoire holds more than 200,000 clones, with about three quarters as singletons. This sample comprised PBMCs, obtained after 24 months of ibrutinib treatment. These receptors came from a human donor with chronic lymphocytic leukemia. Both conserved end residues are part of each CDR3. D genes are given only for firm matches. Size is omitted from some rows. Given values are once, few, many or a class for expanded clones.

D,J,V,size,CDR3
TRBD1,TRBJ2-7,TRBV28,.,CASLTGTGFFEQYF
.,TRBJ2-1,TRBV6-6,.,CASSNEQFF
.,TRBJ2-1,TRBV11-2,.,CASSLDWGIMGNEQFF
.,TRBJ1-5,TRBV6-6,.,CASSTFKNQPQHF
TRBD2,TRBJ2-1,TRBV7-2,.,CASSLKRLARNEQFF
.,TRBJ2-4,TRBV6-5,.,CASSTSPFPGIQYF
.,TRBJ2-3,TRBV18,.,CASSPNAVPDTQYF
.,TRBJ2-1,TRBV5-4,.,CASSLGTAVGHNEQFF
.,TRBJ1-1,TRBV7-8,.,CASSLQGLSEAFF
TRBD2,TRBJ2-7,TRBV2,.,CAGGSSGIREQYF
.,TRBJ1-5,TRBV28,.,CASSLDGQGNQPQHF
.,TRBJ1-5,TRBV27,many,CASSLKGSNQPQHF
.,TRBJ1-2,TRBV20-1,.,CSARGRNTYTF